This T cell receptor beta chain was documented in a study of blood T cell repertoires in COVID-19. Study details: Sample material is recorded as cDNA or gDNA derived from T cells, B-cell-depleted T cells, or PBMCs.

The junction had 6 bases not matched to a gene; V was cut back by 3 bases and J by 6 bases. Germline V gene data show CDR1 as KGHSH and CDR2 as LQKENI. There are 14 residues in the CDR3. Assay: immunoSEQ multiplex PCR; the TCRdb copy retains only in-frame clones and omits some. Of a few hundred thousand clones listed, around nine tenths are singletons. The sample was peripheral blood. The clonotype was recovered from a woman in her 30s with COVID-19, enrolled during active disease. The chain couples TRBV18 to TRBJ2-7; TRBD1 matches at 9 bases. This chain's CDR3 is CASSPQQGAREQYF. The CDR3 DNA is TGTGCCAGCTCACCGCAACAGGGGGCACGCGAGCAGTACTTC.